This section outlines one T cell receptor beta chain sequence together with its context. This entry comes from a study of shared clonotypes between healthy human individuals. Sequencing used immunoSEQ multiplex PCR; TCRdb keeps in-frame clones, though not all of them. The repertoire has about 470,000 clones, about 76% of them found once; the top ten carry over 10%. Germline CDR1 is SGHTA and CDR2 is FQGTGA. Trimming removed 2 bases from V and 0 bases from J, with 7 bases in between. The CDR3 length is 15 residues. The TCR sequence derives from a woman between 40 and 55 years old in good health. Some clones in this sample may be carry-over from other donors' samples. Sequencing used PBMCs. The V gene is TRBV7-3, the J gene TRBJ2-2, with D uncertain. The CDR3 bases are TGTGCCAGCAGCTTAGCGGCCGCGAACACCGGGGAGCTGTTTTTT. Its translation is CASSLAAANTGELFF.